The 21 T cell receptor beta chains given below trace back to one sample, sequenced in a study of cytomegalovirus exposure and HLA in healthy donors. Assay: immunoSEQ multiplex PCR; the TCRdb copy retains only in-frame clones and omits some. The repertoire holds over 200,000 clones, with about 91% as singletons. Sequenced: PBMCs. The receptors were gathered from a woman aged 18 to 35 in good health and CMV-seronegative.

The rearrangement joins TRBV18 to TRBJ2-1; D is perhaps TRBD1 (6 bases). The CDR3 is 16 amino acids. V was pared by 5 bases and J by 5 bases, with 19 bases between. The germline V gene encodes CDR1 KGHSH and CDR2 LQKENI. The CDR3 nucleotides are TGTGCCAGCTCAGACGGGACAAAGGGGGATCACAATGAGCAGTTCTTC. Translation gives CASSDGTKGDHNEQFF.

The chain couples TRBV21-1 to TRBJ2-7; the table calls TRBD2, which could not be checked here. TRBV21-1 is noted as a pseudogene. The CDR3 sequence is 16 residues long. DNA of the CDR3: TGTGCCAGCAGCAAAGAAGAGGCAGCGGGGGCCTACGAGCAGTACTTC. Translating gives CASSKEEAAGAYEQYF.

The CDR3 DNA follows: TGCGCCAGCAGCAGGGGACAGGGAGTGAACACTGAAGCTTTCTTT. It is translated as CASSRGQGVNTEAFF. The chain employs TRBV5-1 and TRBJ1-1; the match to TRBD1 covers 9 bases. The CDR3 spans 15 residues. Germline V gene sequence: CDR1 SGHRS, CDR2 YFSETQ. J lost 0 bases, V lost 4 bases, and 4 bases had no gene match.

This clone was observed a single time. The chain is built from TRBV7-9 and TRBJ2-7, with 11 nucleotides matching TRBD1. V lost 4 bases to trimming and J lost 5 bases; unmatched junction nucleotides: 4. Germline-derived CDR1 and CDR2 are SEHNR and FQNEAQ (reference sequence). The CDR3 sequence is 14 residues long. The CDR3, as DNA: TGTGCCAGCAGCTACGGACAGGGGGCTAACGAGCAGTACTTC. This sequence encodes CASSYGQGANEQYF.

The rearrangement links TRBV29-1 to TRBJ2-3, with D possibly being TRBD1 (6 bases). Germline assignment: CDR1 SQVTM and CDR2 ANQGSEA. The CDR3 runs to 13 residues. Trimming took 6 bases from V and 0 from J, leaving 10 bases between them. Here the CDR3 DNA reads TGCAGCGTGTCGAGGGGGAGCACAGATACGCAGTATTTT. It translates to CSVSRGSTDTQYF.

The CDR3 sequence is CSADLAPSGYF. The DNA for the CDR3 is TGCAGTGCTGACCTAGCGCCTAGCGGTTACTTC. This rearrangement joins TRBV20-1 to TRBJ2-7; 7 nucleotides agree with TRBD2. The junction had 11 bases not matched to a gene; V was cut back by 5 bases and J by 13 bases. The CDR3 spans 11 residues. Germline values: CDR1 DFQATT, CDR2 SNEGSKA (reference sequence).

V is TRBV9 and J is TRBJ1-1, with 12 bases fitting TRBD1. The V segment lost 4 bases and the J segment 4 bases; nucleotides outside the gene matches: 8. Germline loops: CDR1 SGDLS, CDR2 YYNGEE. This CDR3 is 16 amino acids long. The CDR3 sequence is CASSPGTGGLGTEAFF. CDR3 nucleotides: TGTGCCAGCAGCCCGGGGACAGGGGGCCTCGGCACTGAAGCTTTCTTT.

The chain combines TRBV7-2 with TRBJ2-7, with 7 nucleotides matching TRBD2. The junction had 12 bases not matched to a gene; V was cut back by 3 bases and J by 13 bases. The length of the CDR3 is 13 residues. The V gene's germline CDR1 is SGHTA and CDR2 FQGNSA. CDR3: CASSFWESGIFYF. CDR3 nucleotide sequence: TGTGCCAGCAGCTTCTGGGAGAGCGGGATCTTTTACTTC.

This chain joins TRBV14 and TRBJ1-4; D possibly corresponds to TRBD1 (5 bases). With 4 bases removed from V and 5 bases from J, the gap between germline ends came to 14 bases. The CDR3 has 15 residues. Germline V gene lookup returns CDR1 SGHDN and CDR2 FVKESK. The CDR3 DNA reads TGTGCCAGCAGCCCCCATTTCGGGGGGAATGAAAAACTGTTTTTT. Translation: CASSPHFGGNEKLFF.

The CDR3, as DNA: TGCGCCAGCAGTGCTCGGGGCACAGATACGCAGTATTTT. It is translated as CASSARGTDTQYF. This chain connects TRBV10-1 to TRBJ2-3; D not certain. Germline CDR1 reads WNHNN; CDR2 reads SYGVQD (reference sequence). Trimming cost V 4 bases and J 1 base, with 6 bases left between them. This CDR3 is 13 amino acids long.

The chain uses TRBV5-1 and TRBJ1-2; a weak D match, TRBD1 (6 bases). CDR1 and CDR2 from the germline V gene are SGHRS and YFSETQ. Between the trimmed V and J ends, which lost 0 bases and 12 bases, there was a span of 15 bases. This CDR3 has 13 amino acids. The CDR3 sequence: CASSLGTDAEDTF. The CDR3 bases are TGCGCCAGCAGCTTGGGGACAGACGCCGAGGACACCTTC.

The chain has TRBV28 and TRBJ2-7; weak D call: TRBD1 (6 bases). The CDR3 runs 14 residues. Trimming removed 5 bases at V and 2 bases at J, with 13 bases between. Germline values: CDR1 MDHEN, CDR2 SYDVKM. The CDR3: CASSDSRGAYEQYF. The CDR3 region has the DNA TGTGCCAGCAGTGATTCCAGGGGAGCCTACGAGCAGTACTTC. The full variable domain, in which reference TRBV28 and TRBJ2-7 provide the parts outside the CDR3, is DVKVTQSSRYLVKRTGEKVFLECVQDMDHENMFWYRQDPGLGLRLIYFSYDVKMKEKGDIPEGYSVSREKKERFSLILESASTNQTSMYLCASSDSRGAYEQYFGPGTRLTVT.

J is TRBJ2-7 and V is TRBV7-9, with 7 bases that match TRBD1. CDR3 length: 16 amino acids. After removal of 6 bases from V and 5 bases from J, the junction contained 16 bases not matched to a gene. Germline CDR1 and CDR2: SEHNR and FQNEAQ (reference sequence). CDR3 bases: TGTGCCAGCAGTCAGGGGGTGTGGCAGGGACGGCACGAGCAGTACTTC. Protein product: CASSQGVWQGRHEQYF.

The chain joins TRBV27 to TRBJ2-7, with 7 bases lining up with TRBD2. With V trimmed by 5 bases and J by 0 bases, 13 bases remained unmatched. The germline CDR1 and CDR2 sequences are MNHEY and SMNVEV (reference sequence). The CDR3 runs to 17 residues. DNA of the CDR3: TGTGCCAGCAGTCCGCTCCCAGGACTAGTGGCCTCCTACGAGCAGTACTTC. This encodes CASSPLPGLVASYEQYF.

This chain links TRBV1 with TRBJ2-7; TRBD2 is taken as the D call from the table, unchecked against the DNA. TRBV1 corresponds to a pseudogene. This CDR3 spans 17 amino acids. As DNA, the CDR3 is TGCACCAGCAGCCAAGATCTTATAGCGGGAGGGCCCTACGAGCAGTACTTC. Translated: CTSSQDLIAGGPYEQYF.

The rearrangement uses TRBV9 and TRBJ2-3; TRBD2 matches 9 bases. The CDR3 is 18 residues long. Germline assignment: CDR1 SGDLS and CDR2 YYNGEE. Trimming cost V 0 bases and J 6 bases; bases outside gene matches: 14. In nucleotides, the CDR3 is TGTGCCAGCAGCGTAGTGCCGGGAACTAGCGGGTCTTCGGATACGCAGTATTTT. Residues: CASSVVPGTSGSSDTQYF.

V usage is TRBV4-2 and J usage is TRBJ2-1, with a weak D call TRBD2 (6 bases). This CDR3 region has 14 residues. Trimming took 1 base from V and 8 from J, leaving 12 bases between them. Germline V lookup: CDR1 LGHNA, CDR2 YNFKEQ. The CDR3 loop reads CASSQGLETDEQFF. The CDR3 nucleotides are TGTGCCAGCAGCCAAGGACTAGAAACCGATGAGCAGTTCTTC.

The chain joins TRBV11-2 to TRBJ2-5; tentatively, D is TRBD2 (5 bases). Per the germline V gene, CDR1 is SGHAT and CDR2 is FQNNGV. V gave up 5 bases and J gave up 2 bases, with 24 bases separating them. CDR3 length equals 18 residues. The CDR3 sequence: CASSPKVIASRLQETQYF. CDR3 DNA: TGTGCCAGCAGCCCAAAGGTTATAGCTAGCCGGCTACAAGAGACCCAGTACTTC.

V is TRBV7-2 and J is TRBJ2-7, with 7 nucleotides matching TRBD2. Germline CDR1 and CDR2: SGHTA and FQGNSA. This CDR3 comprises 15 residues. V lost 5 bases to trimming and J lost 0 bases; unmatched junction nucleotides: 7. CDR3: CASSGLAATSYEQYF. The CDR3 region has the DNA TGTGCCAGCAGCGGGCTAGCGGCAACCTCCTACGAGCAGTACTTC.

CDR3 region: CASSVDPSSYEQYF. The DNA for the CDR3 is TGTGCCAGCAGCGTAGATCCGAGCTCCTACGAGCAGTACTTC. V gene TRBV9 combines with J gene TRBJ2-7; D ambiguous. This CDR3 has 14 residues. Deletions cut 0 bases from V and 0 bases from J, with 7 bases between. The germline V gene has CDR1 SGDLS and CDR2 YYNGEE.

The chain links TRBV5-1 to TRBJ2-3, with TRBD2 identical over 9 bases. J lost 7 bases, V lost 0 bases, and 12 bases had no gene match. This CDR3 has 17 residues. From germline, CDR1 is SGHRS and CDR2 YFSETQ. This CDR3 is CASSLEGGGRAGNTQYF. The CDR3 nucleotides are TGCGCCAGCAGCTTGGAAGGCGGCGGGAGGGCGGGGAATACGCAGTATTTT. The whole variable domain, filled in from reference TRBV5-1 and TRBJ2-3, reads KAGVTQTPRYLIKTRGQQVTLSCSPISGHRSVSWYQQTPGQGLQFLFEYFSETQRNKGNFPGRFSGRQFSNSRSEMNVSTLELGDSALYLCASSLEGGGRAGNTQYFGPGTRLTVL.